The 5 T cell receptor beta chains reported below all come from one sample, sequenced in a study of T-cell reconstitution after alpha-beta-depleted transplantation in children. Preparing the TCRbeta library involved the use of unique molecular identifiers. TCRdb re-analysed the PCR reads in MiXCR, keeping a single row per CDR3 protein. The sample includes 250,000 to 300,000 distinct CDR3 sequences, roughly 9.5% seen only once; the top ten take about 9.4%. The starting material was PBMCs from the stem cell graft donor, obtained from the stem cell graft. The origin of the receptors is a human donor who donated a stem cell graft to a child with SCID.

This clonotype was seen many times. The rearrangement uses TRBV12-3 or TRBV12-4 and TRBJ2-4; possible D gene TRBD2, 6 bases. Trimming pared 5 bases from V and 1 base from J, leaving 18 bases between. The CDR3 length is 17 residues. CDR3 protein: CASSGGPLGAAKNIQYF. In DNA form, the CDR3 reads TGTGCCAGCAGTGGAGGGCCTCTCGGGGCTGCCAAAAACATTCAGTACTTC.

This chain links TRBV20-1 with TRBJ2-7; 9 bases match TRBD1. CDR1 is DFQATT, CDR2 SNEGSKA, per germline (reference sequence). CDR3 length: 14 amino acids. The trim removed 6 bases at V and 1 base at J, leaving 7 bases unmatched. CDR3 amino acids: CSARSTGGSYEQYF. The DNA of the CDR3 is TGCAGTGCCCGATCGACAGGGGGGTCCTACGAGCAGTACTTC.

This clonotype appeared a few times. This chain connects TRBV5-1 to TRBJ1-6, with TRBD1 as a possible D gene (6 bases). Per the germline V gene, CDR1 is SGHRS and CDR2 is YFSETQ. CDR3 length: 15 residues. The V and J ends lost 5 bases and 5 bases respectively, with 14 bases between them. CDR3: CASRSGTLDNSPLHF. The CDR3 DNA reads as TGCGCCAGCAGATCCGGGACACTTGATAATTCACCCCTCCACTTT. The full variable domain, completed using reference TRBV5-1 and TRBJ1-6, is KAGVTQTPRYLIKTRGQQVTLSCSPISGHRSVSWYQQTPGQGLQFLFEYFSETQRNKGNFPGRFSGRQFSNSRSEMNVSTLELGDSALYLCASRSGTLDNSPLHFGNGTRLTVT.

V usage is TRBV29-1 and J usage is TRBJ2-5, with D unresolved. Germline V gene data show CDR1 as SQVTM and CDR2 as ANQGSEA. With 5 bases removed from V and 4 bases from J, the gap between germline ends came to 11 bases. This CDR3 has 12 residues. The CDR3, as DNA: TGCAGCGTTTCGTCGGAATTAGAGACCCAGTACTTC. The encoded protein is CSVSSELETQYF.

This clonotype was observed at least ten times. The chain employs TRBV5-1 and TRBJ1-6; tentative D call: TRBD1 (6 bases). The CDR3 extends over 13 amino acids. Trimming took off 5 bases at V and 8 bases at J, with 11 bases between the two ends. CDR1 and CDR2 from the germline V gene are SGHRS and YFSETQ. The DNA for the CDR3 is TGCGCCAGCAGTTCCGGGGGGCATTCACCCCTCCACTTT. This translates into CASSSGGHSPLHF.